This T cell receptor (beta chain) was found in a study of blood T cell repertoires in COVID-19 (dated by TCRdb to the early 2020s). With regard to the full study: Samples covering the acute and convalescent phases of COVID-19 were provided by collaborators in the United States, Italy and Spain. The repertoires were released in a freely available public database meant as a resource for research on the immune response to SARS-CoV-2. The material from the prospective study consisted of cDNA or gDNA derived from T cells, B-cell-depleted T cells, or PBMCs. Where HLA class I and class II types were available, the types were taken from metadata supplied by the sample provider, not from assay-based typing. Samples were obtained from the ongoing ImmuneRACE study (first 160 participants) and from 1,254 subjects provided by 6 global collaborators. The sample metadata nearly always contained a de-identified subject ID, COVID-19 status, age in years and sex. Deeply sampled blood TCRbeta repertoires from subjects exposed to, actively infected with, or recovered from COVID-19 were included in the dataset.

TCRbeta CDR3 regions were amplified from genomic DNA using the immunoSEQ Assay, a bias-controlled multiplex PCR. The authors processed their data as follows. The number of nucleated cells in each sample was estimated from the amplification of reference gene primers within the assay. Sequence reads were collapsed and filtered to measure the absolute abundance of every unique TCRbeta CDR3 rearrangement. For each sample, productive Simpson clonality was calculated as the square root of Simpson's diversity index across productive rearrangements. Not all clones reach the TCRdb copy of this immuneACCESS table, which keeps in-frame sequences only. Checked studies attribute under half of the gap to unresolved V genes and leave the rest unexplained. That table is the source of V, J and clone size, and D and trimming were worked out from the DNA. This sample is represented by 280,000 or so clones; over 75% of them were singletons. Approximately 12% of the sample belongs to the ten largest clones.

Sequences MDHEN (CDR1) and SYDVKM (CDR2) are obtained from the germline V gene. At the junction V is shortened by 5 bases and J by 2 bases, with 7 bases in between. Reading from cysteine to phenylalanine, the CDR3 counts 12 amino acids. The read is trimmed to its CDR3 DNA, 36 bases read in frame from base 1. Collaborating institutions collected whole blood in K2EDTA tubes following their own protocols. For TCRbeta analysis, collaborators shipped samples in one of three forms: frozen whole blood, isolated PBMCs, or DNA extracted from either of those sample types. Here is what the overall study found, with its caveats: How much clinical and demographic metadata was included differed by source and by participant, and the metadata was provided uncurated.

Remarks on this clone: Its antigen has not been determined. Per-nucleotide qualities are absent, and no much larger clonotype sits a single base away.

Material: peripheral blood. Recombination linked TRBV28 to TRBJ2-7, and the D gene may be TRBD1, 5 bases matching. This clonotype was sampled from a human donor in a cohort sampled during active COVID-19. The DNA sequence reads TGTGCCAGCAGTCTGACAGCCTACGAGCAGTACTTC. This yields the protein CASSLTAYEQYF.